This T cell receptor beta chain was sequenced during a study of blood T cell repertoires in COVID-19. Turning to the study itself: Both acute and convalescent COVID-19 samples were obtained from the United States, Italy and Spain.

Authors' analysis steps: The assay estimated nucleated cells by amplifying reference gene primers. Measured with immunoSEQ multiplex PCR; TCRdb has only the in-frame clones, and not every one. V, J and clone size are those of that table, while D and trimming were read from the DNA. The sample lists about 300,000 clones, 86% occurring once. V was shortened by 4 bases and J by 6 bases, with 15 bases between the two germline ends. CDR3 length equals 15 residues. The germline CDR1 and CDR2 sequences are MGHDK and SYGVNS. The source material was peripheral blood. The source of this sequence is a woman between 45 and 60 years old with acute or convalescent COVID-19. The chain couples TRBV25-1 to TRBJ1-4; perhaps TRBD1 as D (6 bases). CDR3 loop: CASSAPGTRHEKLFF. The CDR3 DNA sequence: TGTGCCAGCAGTGCCCCCGGGACACGGCATGAAAAACTGTTTTTT.